Below are 30 T cell receptor beta chains sequenced from a single sample in a study of memory CD4+ T cells and cytomegalovirus serostatus. Here immunoSEQ multiplex PCR was the method, and the copy in TCRdb shows in-frame clones only, minus some. The repertoire holds 55,000 to 65,000 clones, with about 81% as singletons. Single viable CD3+CD4+CD8-CD45RO+ cells were sorted as the memory CD4+ T cells. The sequenced material came from memory CD4+ T cells from blood. The source is an adult in good health and CMV-seronegative.

This chain uses TRBV11-3 with TRBJ1-2; D ambiguous. The ends were cut back, 5 bases at V and 2 bases at J, with 15 bases in the middle. Germline lookup yields CDR1 SGHNT and CDR2 YENEEA. This CDR3 is 15 amino acids long. CDR3 coding DNA: TGTGCCAGCAGCGACACCGGAACAACGAACTATGGCTACACCTTC. Its translation is CASSDTGTTNYGYTF.

The rearrangement links TRBV6-6 to TRBJ2-1, with TRBD2 identical over 10 bases. V shed 8 bases, J shed 2 bases, and the junction held 6 bases outside the gene matches. This CDR3 region has 15 residues. The V gene's germline CDR1 is MNHNY and CDR2 SVGAGI (reference sequence). Written as DNA, the CDR3 is TGTGCCAGCGGAGCGGGAGGGGGCACCTACAATGAGCAGTTCTTC. Translating it yields CASGAGGGTYNEQFF.

The CDR3 loop is CASSIEGLKNQPQHF. Here the CDR3 DNA reads TGTGCCAGTAGTATAGAGGGACTTAAAAATCAGCCCCAGCATTTT. V and J are TRBV19 and TRBJ1-5, with D possibly TRBD1 on 5 matching bases. The CDR3 has 15 amino acids. Trimming shortened V by 0 bases and J by 4 bases, and 10 bases separated the two germline ends. CDR1 is LNHDA and CDR2 is SQIVND in the germline V gene (reference sequence).

The chain links TRBV12-5 to TRBJ2-5, with D tentatively TRBD2 (6 bases). Germline V gene data show CDR1 as LGHNT and CDR2 as FRNRAP. This CDR3 spans 14 amino acids. The V end was cut by 1 base, the J end by 7 bases, with 13 bases between. The CDR3 reads CASGLAGATGTQYF. The CDR3 nucleotides read TGTGCTAGTGGTTTGGCGGGAGCGACCGGGACCCAGTACTTC.

V usage is TRBV19 and J usage is TRBJ1-4, with 10 bases fitting TRBD1. Germline trimming cut 6 bases from V and 3 bases from J; bases unmatched to any gene: 10. CDR1 and CDR2 from the germline V gene are LNHDA and SQIVND (reference sequence). The CDR3 spans 17 residues. The CDR3 is CASRPGTGVTANEKLFF. The DNA for the CDR3 is TGTGCCAGTAGACCCGGGACAGGGGTCACAGCTAATGAAAAACTGTTTTTT. Full variable domain (remainder filled in from reference TRBV19 and TRBJ1-4): DGGITQSPKYLFRKEGQNVTLSCEQNLNHDAMYWYRQDPGQGLRLIYYSQIVNDFQKGDIAEGYSVSREKKESFPLTVTSAQKNPTAFYLCASRPGTGVTANEKLFFGSGTQLSVL.

The count of this clone is one. The chain uses TRBV7-3 and TRBJ1-1, with D perhaps matching TRBD1 (5 bases). With 2 bases removed from V and 10 bases from J, the gap between germline ends came to 23 bases. The CDR3 is made up of 16 amino acids. The germline CDR1 and CDR2 sequences are SGHTA and FQGTGA. Here the CDR3 DNA reads TGTGCCAGCAGCTTATCCACGTCGGGGGTAACAGGTCGAGCTTTCTTT. Translation: CASSLSTSGVTGRAFF.

The sample holds one count of this clone. This sequence joins TRBV4-3 and TRBJ1-4; a weak D match, TRBD1 (5 bases). CDR3 length: 16 amino acids. Germline V gene lookup returns CDR1 LGHNA and CDR2 YSLEER. Deletions cut 0 bases from V and 6 bases from J, with 14 bases between. This chain's CDR3 is CASSQDPGRGYEKLFF. CDR3 sequence (DNA): TGCGCCAGCAGCCAAGATCCAGGGAGGGGATATGAAAAACTGTTTTTT.

This clone came up once. The chain is built from TRBV5-1 and TRBJ1-1, with 8 nucleotides matching TRBD1. Trimming took 4 bases from V and 3 from J; bases not matched to a gene: 8. The CDR3 extends over 15 amino acids. Germline V gives CDR1 SGHRS, CDR2 YFSETQ. Written as DNA, the CDR3 is TGCGCCAGCAGCCCCCGGACAGGGTCCGACACTGAAGCTTTCTTT. Translated, it gives CASSPRTGSDTEAFF. The full variable domain, in which reference TRBV5-1 and TRBJ1-1 provide the parts outside the CDR3, is KAGVTQTPRYLIKTRGQQVTLSCSPISGHRSVSWYQQTPGQGLQFLFEYFSETQRNKGNFPGRFSGRQFSNSRSEMNVSTLELGDSALYLCASSPRTGSDTEAFFGQGTRLTVV.

This clone was picked up a small number of times. The CDR3 coding sequence is TGTGCCAGCAGTTCCCCGGACAGGTATTTAGCCCAGCATTTT. Amino acid sequence: CASSSPDRYLAQHF. The chain employs TRBV27 and TRBJ1-5, with 7 bases lining up with TRBD1. V was pared by 4 bases and J by 11 bases, with 11 bases of the junction left unmatched. The length of the CDR3 is 14 residues. CDR1 is MNHEY and CDR2 is SMNVEV in the germline V gene (reference sequence).

This chain links TRBV5-4 with TRBJ2-7; D ambiguous. V was clipped by 6 bases and J by 0 bases, with 13 bases between them. From germline, CDR1 is SGHNT and CDR2 YYREEE (reference sequence). The CDR3 spans 14 residues. This CDR3 is CASTPGQNSYEQYF. CDR3 bases: TGTGCCAGCACCCCTGGGCAGAACTCCTACGAGCAGTACTTC.

The gene calls are TRBV9 and TRBJ2-3; D perhaps matches TRBD1 (5 bases). V was shortened by 6 bases and J by 2 bases, with 13 bases between the two germline ends. The length of the CDR3 is 14 residues. Germline CDR1 SGDLS, CDR2 YYNGEE. DNA of the CDR3: TGTGCCAGCACCTCTGAAGGACACACAGATACGCAGTATTTT. Its protein product is CASTSEGHTDTQYF.

The chain is built from TRBV5-6 and TRBJ1-1, with D possibly matching TRBD1 (5 bases). Per germline, CDR1 SGHDT and CDR2 YYEEEE. The CDR3 contains 14 residues. V was cut by 4 bases and J by 4 bases, with 14 bases left in between. DNA for the CDR3: TGTGCCAGCAGCACCTTAACGGGGACCACTGAAGCTTTCTTT. Translated: CASSTLTGTTEAFF.

The chain links TRBV6-6 to TRBJ2-3; D unresolved. The CDR3 extends over 11 amino acids. With 8 bases removed from V and 2 bases from J, the gap between germline ends came to 5 bases. The germline V gene has CDR1 MNHNY and CDR2 SVGAGI (reference sequence). CDR3 DNA sequence: TGTGCCAGCGGCCACACAGATACGCAGTATTTT. It encodes CASGHTDTQYF.

The CDR3 DNA reads TGTGCCAGCAGCAGGGAGGGGGGGATAGAAGAGACCCAGTACTTC. This codes for CASSREGGIEETQYF. V and J are TRBV6-6 and TRBJ2-5; possible D gene TRBD2, 7 bases. The germline V gene encodes CDR1 MNHNY and CDR2 SVGAGI (reference sequence). The V end lost 6 bases, the J end lost 3 bases, and 17 bases lay between the germline ends. The CDR3 contains 15 residues.

The chain couples TRBV10-2 to TRBJ2-1, with TRBD2 matching 14 bases. Germline values: CDR1 WSHSY, CDR2 SAAADI. After removal of 1 base from V and 2 bases from J, the junction contained 7 bases not matched to a gene. CDR3 length: 19 residues. The CDR3 DNA sequence: TGCGCCAGCAGTGAGTACGGGACTAGCGGGAGAGCTGCCTACAATGAGCAGTTCTTC. It encodes CASSEYGTSGRAAYNEQFF.

V gene TRBV6-1 combines with J gene TRBJ1-4; unclear D gene. The CDR3 loop spans 16 amino acids. In germline, CDR1 is MNHNS, CDR2 SASEGT. Trimming stripped 3 bases from V and 3 bases from J, with 14 bases between. The CDR3 DNA is TGTGCCAGCAGTGAGGCACCTATTCCGCCTAATGAAAAACTGTTTTTT. Its protein product is CASSEAPIPPNEKLFF.

The chain employs TRBV29-1 and TRBJ2-6; a possible D gene is TRBD2 (5 bases). Trimming cost V 7 bases and J 0 bases, with 10 bases left between them. This CDR3 contains 14 residues. Germline V lookup: CDR1 SQVTM, CDR2 ANQGSEA. CDR3 residues: CSARLPSGANVLTF. For the CDR3, the DNA is TGCAGCGCACGACTACCCTCTGGGGCCAACGTCCTGACTTTC.

In this sample, this clone turned up a few times. The chain employs TRBV11-3 and TRBJ2-1, with D hard to call. CDR3 length: 15 amino acids. The germline V gene encodes CDR1 SGHNT and CDR2 YENEEA. Trimming cost V 1 base and J 7 bases, with 14 bases left between them. The CDR3: CASSLGGIPRNEQFF. CDR3 coding DNA: TGTGCCAGCAGCTTAGGAGGCATCCCAAGGAATGAGCAGTTCTTC.

The chain links TRBV15 to TRBJ2-1; 13 bases are a match to TRBD2. The CDR3 has 17 amino acids. Germline lookup yields CDR1 LNHNV and CDR2 YYDKDF (reference sequence). The ends lost 3 bases at V and 10 bases at J; junction bases unmatched: 12. CDR3 sequence reads: CATSRDGLAGDSKEQFF. In DNA, the CDR3 is TGTGCCACCAGCAGGGACGGACTAGCGGGGGACTCTAAAGAGCAGTTCTTC.

The chain is built from TRBV5-4 and TRBJ2-7; TRBD2 aligns across 10 bases. The CDR3 is 15 amino acids. Germline V gene sequence: CDR1 SGHNT, CDR2 YYREEE (reference sequence). J lost 4 bases, V lost 4 bases, and 8 bases had no gene match. The CDR3 region has the DNA TGTGCCAGCAGCCCTAAAAGCGGGAGGGCTTACGAGCAGTACTTC. It encodes CASSPKSGRAYEQYF.

This clone appeared a few times. This chain links TRBV7-3 with TRBJ2-5, with D possibly being TRBD1 (6 bases). The CDR3 length is 16 residues. Looked up from germline, CDR1 is SGHTA and CDR2 is FQGTGA. V lost 5 bases and J lost 0, with 16 bases in between. For the CDR3, the DNA is TGTGCCAGCAGCCGAGGACAGACGAGGTACCAAGAGACCCAGTACTTC. Its translation is CASSRGQTRYQETQYF.

The V call is TRBV11-3, the J call TRBJ2-7; 11 bases fit TRBD1. Per the germline V gene, CDR1 is SGHNT and CDR2 is YENEEA. The CDR3 is 15 residues long. V was clipped by 5 bases and J by 5 bases; unmatched bases: 8. The CDR3 reads CASSEGQGVSDEQYF. The CDR3 coding sequence is TGTGCCAGCAGCGAGGGACAGGGGGTTAGCGACGAGCAGTACTTC.

In DNA, the CDR3 is TGCGCCAGCAGCTTGGGGGGGAGAACCTATGGCTACACCTTC. As protein: CASSLGGRTYGYTF. The V and J genes are TRBV5-1 and TRBJ1-2; weak D call: TRBD1 (5 bases). Germline-derived CDR1 and CDR2 are SGHRS and YFSETQ. The germline V and J ends were trimmed by 0 bases and 4 bases, with 10 bases remaining between them. The CDR3 totals 14 residues.

The chain couples TRBV11-3 to TRBJ1-4, with D unclear. Between the trimmed V and J ends, which lost 5 bases and 7 bases, there was a span of 17 bases. The CDR3 consists of 15 residues. Germline V lookup: CDR1 SGHNT, CDR2 YENEEA. The CDR3 bases are TGTGCCAGCAGCGAGTCCCCACTCGGCCGTGAAAAACTGTTTTTT. This encodes CASSESPLGREKLFF. The whole variable domain, remainder taken from reference TRBV11-3 and TRBJ1-4, is EAGVVQSPRYKIIEKKQPVAFWCNPISGHNTLYWYLQNLGQGPELLIRYENEEAVDDSQLPKDRFSAERLKGVDSTLKIQPAELGDSAVYLCASSESPLGREKLFFGSGTQLSVL.

The V gene is TRBV5-6, the J gene TRBJ2-7, with D unclear. CDR3 length: 16 amino acids. V lost 5 bases, J lost 2 bases, and 20 bases lay in between. Per germline, CDR1 SGHDT and CDR2 YYEEEE. The CDR3 DNA sequence: TGTGCCAGCAGAGGCCCCCGGGTGGGCGGAGCCTACGAGCAGTACTTC. Translated: CASRGPRVGGAYEQYF. The variable domain in full, completed from reference TRBV5-6 and TRBJ2-7, reads DAGVTQSPTHLIKTRGQQVTLRCSPKSGHDTVSWYQQALGQGPQFIFQYYEEEERQRGNFPDRFSGHQFPNYSSELNVNALLLGDSALYLCASRGPRVGGAYEQYFGPGTRLTVT.

The genes are TRBV18 and TRBJ2-5; 7 bases agree with TRBD1. Germline V gene lookup returns CDR1 KGHSH and CDR2 LQKENI. J lost 5 bases, V lost 5 bases, and 5 bases had no gene match. This CDR3 has 13 residues. The CDR3 protein is CASSWTGRETQYF. The CDR3 DNA reads as TGTGCCAGCTCATGGACAGGAAGGGAGACCCAGTACTTC.

The chain has TRBV11-3 and TRBJ2-2; 7 bases align to TRBD2. CDR3 length: 15 amino acids. The V gene end was trimmed by 3 bases and the J gene end by 4 bases; junction bases not matched to a gene: 5. The germline gives CDR1 SGHNT, CDR2 YENEEA. The CDR3 DNA follows: TGTGCCAGCAGCTTTCCCAGCGGGGTCACCGGGGAGCTGTTTTTT. Its protein product is CASSFPSGVTGELFF.

V is TRBV2 and J is TRBJ1-1; possibly TRBD1 for D (5 bases). CDR1 SNHLY and CDR2 FYNNEI come from the germline V gene. Trimming shortened V by 4 bases and J by 5 bases, and 11 bases separated the two germline ends. The CDR3 loop spans 13 amino acids. Here the CDR3 DNA reads TGTGCCAGCAGTGGGGGCAGGGAAACTGAAGCTTTCTTT. The encoded protein is CASSGGRETEAFF.

The V and J genes are TRBV6-6 and TRBJ2-7; the D call may be TRBD1 or TRBD2 (6 bases each). Trimming took off 3 bases at V and 3 bases at J, with 15 bases between the two ends. The CDR3 is 15 amino acids. CDR1 and CDR2 (germline): MNHNY, SVGAGI (reference sequence). The DNA of the CDR3 is TGTGCCAGCAGTTATACCCGGGGGCCAGGCTACGAGCAGTACTTC. Protein product: CASSYTRGPGYEQYF.

The gene calls are TRBV7-2 and TRBJ2-3, with 13 bases lining up with TRBD2. Germline V gene data show CDR1 as SGHTA and CDR2 as FQGNSA. The CDR3 is 16 residues long. Trimming took 5 bases from V and 5 from J; bases not matched to a gene: 7. The CDR3 here is CASSGTSGMYEDTQYF. The DNA for the CDR3 is TGTGCCAGCAGCGGGACTAGCGGGATGTACGAAGATACGCAGTATTTT. The complete variable domain, with remaining parts taken from reference TRBV7-2 and TRBJ2-3, reads GAGVSQSPSNKVTEKGKDVELRCDPISGHTALYWYRQSLGQGLEFLIYFQGNSAPDKSGLPSDRFSAERTGGSVSTLTIQRTQQEDSAVYLCASSGTSGMYEDTQYFGPGTRLTVL.